This T cell receptor beta chain was identified during a study of T-cell reconstitution after alpha-beta-depleted transplantation in children. The authors prepared the TCRbeta library with unique molecular identifiers. Via MiXCR, TCRdb re-called the PCR reads, giving one row per CDR3 protein. The sample carries some 200,000 distinct CDR3 sequences, around 8.9% recorded once. Trimming stripped 7 bases from V and 7 bases from J, with 21 bases between. The V gene's germline CDR1 is SGHRS and CDR2 YFSETQ. The CDR3 runs to 14 residues. This clonotype was picked up many times. The clonotype comes from a human donor who donated a stem cell graft to a child with SCID. This specimen was PBMCs from the stem cell graft donor, taken from the stem cell graft. The gene calls are TRBV5-1 and TRBJ2-7, with D perhaps TRBD1 (5 bases). The CDR3 DNA reads as TGCGCCAGCGGGGTGGACATAAAAAACACGGAGCAGTACTTC. Its protein product is CASGVDIKNTEQYF.